Listed here is a single TCR beta chain. Its target is not known. Every subset had its genomic DNA shared out evenly among several immunoSEQ plates. In the authors' workflow: Filtering differed, since immunoSEQ gave only junction sequences and no quality scores. TCRdb's copy holds only in-frame clones and misses some; the assay was immunoSEQ multiplex PCR. V, J and clone size are those of that table, while D and trimming were read from the DNA. The table records under 2.5 million clones, 80% to 95% of them present only once. The sample is drawn from a study of shared clonotypes between healthy human individuals. Study-level results: What limited the represented genetic and exposure-history diversity was the small number of donors.

The sequencing sample was made of naive CD4+ T cells from PBMCs. Subset denoted: CD45RA+ positively selected. The source is a man between 18 and 35 years old in good health. Some clones in this sample may be carry-over from other donors' samples.

CDR3 in amino acids: CAISDRGAEEGYTF. Written as DNA, the CDR3 is TGTGCCATCAGTGACAGGGGGGCTGAGGAGGGCTACACCTTC. This chain links TRBV10-3 with TRBJ1-2; 7 bases are shared with TRBD1. CDR3 size: 14 residues. Trimming took 3 bases from V and 8 from J; bases not matched to a gene: 9. The germline CDR1 and CDR2 sequences are ENHRY and SYGVKD.